Detailed here is one T cell receptor (beta chain). This entry belongs to a study of control samples from healthy donors and cancer patients. Assay: immunoSEQ multiplex PCR; the TCRdb copy retains only in-frame clones and omits some. The sample lists approximately 170,000 clones, 85% to 90% occurring once. V gave up 4 bases and J gave up 3 bases; unmatched junction bases: 2. Germline CDR1 and CDR2: MGHRA and YSYEKL. The CDR3 sequence is 15 residues long. Sequencing used blood. The TCR originated in a woman aged 30 to 39 in good health. V usage is TRBV4-1 and J usage is TRBJ1-5, with TRBD1 matching over 11 bases. The CDR3 bases are TGCGCCAGCAGCCCGGGACAGGGGGACAATCAGCCCCAGCATTTT. This translates into CASSPGQGDNQPQHF.